This entry describes one TCR beta chain. Trimming removed 1 base at V and 8 bases at J, with 12 bases between. There are 14 residues in the CDR3. Germline CDR1 SSHAT, CDR2 FNYEAQ (reference sequence). The entry originates in a study of blood T cell repertoires in COVID-19. Clones were sequenced by immunoSEQ multiplex PCR, and TCRdb holds only the in-frame ones, with some missing. The sample lists roughly 500,000 clones, 75% to 90% seen once, with 8.3% in the top ten. Material: PBMCs or T cells enriched from blood (not recorded which). The rearrangement links TRBV7-7 to TRBJ2-1; maybe TRBD2 (6 bases). This receptor was identified in an older woman who had recovered from COVID-19. CDR3 sequence: CASSLGGVWDEQFF. As DNA, the CDR3 is TGTGCCAGCAGCTTAGGGGGGGTATGGGATGAGCAGTTCTTC. Filled out from reference TRBV7-7 and TRBJ2-1, the complete variable domain reads GAGVSQSPRYKVTKRGQDVTLRCDPISSHATLYWYQQALGQGPEFLTYFNYEAQPDKSGLPSDRFSAERPEGSISTLTIQRTEQRDSAMYRCASSLGGVWDEQFFGPGTRLTVL.